Listed here are 6 T cell receptor beta chains from one sample, sequenced in a study of blood T cell repertoires in COVID-19. The assay was immunoSEQ multiplex PCR, and TCRdb's table has in-frame clones only and misses some. Of about 270,000 clones detected, around 82% appear once; the ten largest clones hold around 9.2%. The specimen sequenced was peripheral blood. These receptors came from a human donor in a cohort sampled during active COVID-19.

The genes are TRBV7-9 and TRBJ1-4; D gene ambiguous. Trimming removed 5 bases at V and 8 bases at J, with 15 bases between. Germline loops: CDR1 SEHNR, CDR2 FQNEAQ (reference sequence). The CDR3 covers 14 residues. The CDR3 DNA is TGTGCCAGCAGCCCCCCGGGTGGAGGAGAAAAACTGTTTTTT. Its protein product is CASSPPGGGEKLFF.

This clone came up many times. The J gene is TRBJ1-4, the V gene TRBV7-2, with TRBD1 as a possible D gene (5 bases). CDR1 and CDR2 (germline): SGHTA, FQGNSA. V lost 5 bases and J 0 bases, leaving 10 bases between the germline ends. This CDR3 comprises 15 residues. This CDR3 reads CASSPDITTNEKLFF. The DNA for the CDR3 is TGTGCCAGCAGCCCGGACATTACAACTAATGAAAAACTGTTTTTT.

This chain connects TRBV7-2 to TRBJ1-1, with 8 bases fitting TRBD1. This CDR3 is built from 15 residues. The ends lost 4 bases at V and 4 bases at J; junction bases unmatched: 8. The germline CDR1 and CDR2 sequences are SGHTA and FQGNSA. Written as DNA, the CDR3 is TGTGCCAGCAGCTCATACAGACAGGGGTCCACTGAAGCTTTCTTT. This codes for CASSSYRQGSTEAFF.

The chain carries TRBV5-4 and TRBJ1-4, with TRBD1 identical over 9 bases. Germline V gene data show CDR1 as SGHNT and CDR2 as YYREEE (reference sequence). V lost 1 base and J lost 1; bases outside the gene matches: 2. The CDR3 sequence is 16 residues long. CDR3 sequence (DNA): TGTGCCAGCAGCTTGAACAGGGGGCGAACTAATGAAAAACTGTTTTTT. It is translated as CASSLNRGRTNEKLFF.

V is TRBV7-9 and J is TRBJ1-2; no firm D call. This CDR3 contains 18 residues. Trimming shortened V by 1 base and J by 4 bases, and 22 bases separated the two germline ends. Germline values: CDR1 SEHNR, CDR2 FQNEAQ (reference sequence). The chain's CDR3 is CASSLVGSQVHGFYGYTF. DNA for the CDR3: TGTGCCAGCAGCTTAGTAGGGAGCCAGGTTCATGGGTTCTATGGCTACACCTTC.

The chain employs TRBV6-5 and TRBJ1-1; TRBD1 matches at 7 bases. The CDR3 covers 12 residues. Germline V gives CDR1 MNHEY, CDR2 SVGAGI. V trimming: 2 bases; J trimming: 10 bases; junction bases outside the gene matches: 4. The CDR3 DNA sequence: TGTGCCAGCAGTTACCGTACAGGGGTAGCTTTCTTT. Amino acids: CASSYRTGVAFF.